These 15 T cell receptor beta chains originate from one sample sequenced in a study of early T cells in non-severe SARS-CoV-2 infection. TCRdb re-derived calls from the 5' RACE reads in MiXCR, one entry per CDR3 protein. Of about 49,000 distinct CDR3 sequences in the sample, around 6.9% are singletons; the top ten hold approximately 2.8%. This specimen was whole blood, taken at baseline. The receptors come from an adult who was a healthcare worker with PCR-confirmed SARS-CoV-2 infection or an uninfected control (not recorded which).

Many counts were recorded for this clonotype. The chain has TRBV18 and TRBJ2-5, with a possible D match to TRBD1 (5 bases). The ends were cut back, 3 bases at V and 4 bases at J, with 12 bases in the middle. The germline gives CDR1 KGHSH, CDR2 LQKENI. This CDR3 is 14 amino acids long. This CDR3 is CASSPVGRVETQYF. The CDR3 nucleotides are TGTGCCAGCTCACCCGTTGGCAGGGTAGAGACCCAGTACTTC.

This clonotype was found a few times. The chain links TRBV20-1 to TRBJ1-2; 11 positions agree with TRBD1. Trimming removed 6 bases from V and 7 bases from J; junction bases left unmatched: 4. Germline V gene lookup returns CDR1 DFQATT and CDR2 SNEGSKA (reference sequence). CDR3 length equals 12 residues. The CDR3 sequence: CSAGQGATGYTF. As DNA, the CDR3 is TGCAGTGCCGGACAGGGGGCAACTGGCTACACCTTC.

This clonotype was detected many times. This chain connects TRBV7-2 to TRBJ1-2; weak D call: TRBD1 (5 bases). The CDR3 is made up of 15 amino acids. Germline CDR1 and CDR2: SGHTA and FQGNSA. V gave up 1 base and J gave up 4 bases, with 13 bases separating them. CDR3 in amino acids: CASSLEGRAGYGYTF. The CDR3 DNA follows: TGTGCCAGCAGCTTAGAGGGCAGGGCGGGCTATGGCTACACCTTC. The full variable domain, rest sourced from reference TRBV7-2 and TRBJ1-2, is GAGVSQSPSNKVTEKGKDVELRCDPISGHTALYWYRQSLGQGLEFLIYFQGNSAPDKSGLPSDRFSAERTGGSVSTLTIQRTQQEDSAVYLCASSLEGRAGYGYTFGSGTRLTVV.

The chain joins TRBV19 to TRBJ1-5; the D gene is possibly TRBD1 (5 bases). The CDR3 loop spans 16 amino acids. Germline V gene data show CDR1 as LNHDA and CDR2 as SQIVND (reference sequence). V was cut by 6 bases and J by 0 bases, with 15 bases left in between. The CDR3 reads CASSRLGGLSNQPQHF. The CDR3 DNA sequence: TGTGCCAGTAGCCGATTGGGGGGTCTTAGCAATCAGCCCCAGCATTTT.

The rearrangement links TRBV20-1 to TRBJ1-2; D is unclear. V was clipped by 0 bases and J by 4 bases, with 3 bases between them. The CDR3 runs 11 residues. Germline loops: CDR1 DFQATT, CDR2 SNEGSKA (reference sequence). The CDR3 loop reads CSARDSYGYTF. CDR3 nucleotides: TGCAGTGCTAGAGATAGCTATGGCTACACCTTC.

This clonotype was found many times. The chain employs TRBV7-3 and TRBJ2-1, with a tentative D call TRBD2 (6 bases). CDR1 is SGHTA and CDR2 is FQGTGA in the germline V gene. The CDR3 runs 15 residues. The ends were cut back, 4 bases at V and 8 bases at J, with 18 bases in the middle. The CDR3 here is CASSSGTPRQHEQFF. The DNA of the CDR3 is TGTGCCAGCAGCTCCGGGACTCCCCGCCAGCATGAGCAGTTCTTC.

This clonotype showed up just a few times. J is TRBJ1-2 and V is TRBV14; D gene uncertain. Deletions cut 0 bases from V and 0 bases from J, with 8 bases between. Germline loops: CDR1 SGHDN, CDR2 FVKESK. The CDR3 is made up of 15 amino acids. CDR3 nucleotide sequence: TGTGCCAGCAGCCAAGAGGAGGGTTCTAACTATGGCTACACCTTC. Translating gives CASSQEEGSNYGYTF.

This clonotype was seen many times. The chain combines TRBV12-3 or TRBV12-4 with TRBJ2-2, with unresolved D. V was trimmed by 3 bases and J by 3 bases, leaving 14 bases between them. This CDR3 has 16 amino acids. The DNA for the CDR3 is TGTGCCAGCAGTTTCGGTGACGCCCGCGACACCGGGGAGCTGTTTTTT. Protein product: CASSFGDARDTGELFF.

This clonotype has more than one count but fewer than ten. The germline gene is not matched at one end of the junction; a read error may be the cause. This chain links TRBV3-1 with TRBJ1-6; D is undetermined. CDR1 and CDR2 from the germline V gene are LGHDT and YNNKEL (reference sequence). CDR3 length: 15 residues. This chain's CDR3 is CASSHRDPSVSALHF. CDR3 in DNA: TGTGCCAGCAGCCACAGAGACCCATCCGTTTCAGCCCTCCACTTT.

Many counts were recorded for this clonotype. The rearrangement joins TRBV11-2 to TRBJ1-2, with TRBD1 identical over 7 bases. Germline trimming cut 1 base from V and 1 base from J; bases unmatched to any gene: 9. CDR3 length: 17 residues. Germline CDR1 is SGHAT and CDR2 is FQNNGV. CDR3 amino acids: CASSLGPRDRHNYGYTF. CDR3 sequence (DNA): TGTGCCAGCAGCTTAGGACCCCGGGACAGACATAACTATGGCTACACCTTC.

Ten or more counts support this clonotype. The chain couples TRBV20-1 to TRBJ2-3; 10 bases agree with TRBD2. J was trimmed by 2 bases and V by 6 bases; bases with no gene match: 8. The CDR3 loop spans 15 amino acids. Germline CDR1 DFQATT, CDR2 SNEGSKA (reference sequence). Written as DNA, the CDR3 is TGCAGTGCAGCGGGGGGGCAAGGGCTCACAGATACGCAGTATTTT. This translates into CSAAGGQGLTDTQYF.

V is TRBV7-6 and J is TRBJ1-1, with 8 nucleotides matching TRBD1. The CDR3 consists of 15 residues. V lost 5 bases, J lost 3 bases, and 8 bases stayed unmatched. Germline V CDR1 and CDR2: SGHVS, FNYEAQ. The chain's CDR3 is CASSLPTGDHTEAFF. CDR3 bases: TGTGCCAGCAGCCTCCCGACAGGGGATCACACTGAAGCTTTCTTT.

At least ten counts were recorded for this clonotype. V gene TRBV6-6 combines with J gene TRBJ1-5; D is uncertain. This CDR3 region has 13 residues. Trimming shortened V by 7 bases and J by 5 bases, and 12 bases separated the two germline ends. The germline CDR1 and CDR2 sequences are MNHNY and SVGAGI (reference sequence). CDR3 sequence reads: CASNPRVHQPQHF. For the CDR3, the DNA is TGTGCCAGCAACCCTAGGGTTCATCAGCCCCAGCATTTT.

This clonotype was counted at least ten times. CDR3 nucleotide sequence: TGCGCCAGCAGCCAAGGTGACGGAGATACGCAGTATTTT. Encoded protein: CASSQGDGDTQYF. The rearrangement links TRBV4-1 to TRBJ2-3; D uncertain. The CDR3 consists of 13 residues. Germline V CDR1 and CDR2: MGHRA, YSYEKL. V shed 1 base and J shed 5 bases, with 7 bases lying between them.

As for this clonotype: A much bigger clone sits one base away, suggesting this may be a read error. The chain's CDR3 is CASSLEQAGHEKLFF. The CDR3 DNA is TGTGCCAGCAGCTTAGAGCAGGCGGGGCATGAAAAACTGTTTTTT. V is TRBV7-2 and J is TRBJ1-4; a weak D match, TRBD1 (5 bases). Deletions cut 1 base from V and 6 bases from J, with 12 bases between. This CDR3 region has 15 residues. Germline lookup yields CDR1 SGHTA and CDR2 FQGNSA.